These T cell receptor beta chains were read from a single sample in a study of vaccination and CD4 T cells after COVID-19. A single record per CDR3 protein comes from TCRdb applying MiXCR to the PCR reads. Among approximately 10,000 distinct CDR3 sequences listed, around half were seen once. Their cognate antigens are unknown. Sequencing was carried out using CD4+ T cells from blood, cultured in vitro. The origin of the receptors is a human donor who had recovered from COVID-19. Both conserved end residues are part of each CDR3. Fields, in order: clone size, J gene, D gene, V gene, CDR3 protein, CDR3 DNA. The D gene is left open where the match is weak. The size entry is marked missing in some rows and otherwise reads once, few, many or a size class.

>.|TRBJ1-5|.|TRBV12-3/TRBV12-4
CASRRTPDQPQHF
TGTGCCAGCAGGCGAACACCTGATCAGCCCCAGCATTTT
>.|TRBJ1-1|TRBD1|TRBV29-1
CSGRQGYNTEAFF
TGCAGCGGTCGACAGGGTTATAACACTGAAGCTTTCTTT
>.|TRBJ1-5|TRBD1|TRBV19
CASSPGQGSQPQHF
TGTGCCAGTAGTCCGGGACAGGGTAGTCAGCCCCAGCATTTT
>.|TRBJ1-1|.|TRBV3-1
CASSQGGLIRNTEAFF
TGTGCCAGCAGCCAAGGGGGCCTAATACGGAACACTGAAGCTTTCTTT
>few|TRBJ2-3|.|TRBV12-3/TRBV12-4
CASSFADTQYF
TGTGCCAGCAGTTTTGCAGATACGCAGTATTTT
>.|TRBJ1-6|.|TRBV12-3/TRBV12-4
CASSLFGVGSPLHF
TGTGCCAGCAGTTTATTCGGGGTGGGTTCACCCCTCCACTTT
>few|TRBJ1-5|.|TRBV20-1
CSAGEIDQPQHF
TGCAGTGCTGGGGAGATCGATCAGCCCCAGCATTTT
>.|TRBJ2-1|TRBD2|TRBV12-3/TRBV12-4
CASRGPGLAGTIKQFF
TGTGCCAGCAGGGGACCGGGACTAGCGGGGACTATCAAGCAGTTCTTC
>.|TRBJ2-5|.|TRBV5-1
CASSLQGGSQETQYF
TGCGCCAGCAGCTTACAGGGAGGGAGCCAAGAGACCCAGTACTTC
>.|TRBJ2-7|.|TRBV11-3
CASSLRQSEQYF
TGTGCCAGCAGCTTAAGACAGAGCGAGCAGTACTTC
>few|TRBJ1-1|.|TRBV11-3
CASSLEFRDTEAFF
TGTGCCAGCAGCTTAGAATTCAGGGACACTGAAGCTTTCTTT
>.|TRBJ1-1|.|TRBV7-9
CAGRADANTEAFF
TGTGCCGGACGGGCGGACGCGAACACTGAAGCTTTCTTT
>few|TRBJ1-3|.|TRBV6-2/TRBV6-3
CASSFRDTGRNTIYF
TGTGCCAGCAGTTTCCGGGACACCGGACGAAACACCATATATTTT
>.|TRBJ2-3|TRBD2|TRBV5-1
CASSFLAGVDTQYF
TGCGCCAGCAGCTTCCTAGCGGGGGTGGATACGCAGTATTTT
>.|TRBJ1-2|.|TRBV30
CAWSPDSYGYTF
TGTGCCTGGAGCCCAGACAGCTATGGCTACACCTTC
>.|TRBJ1-1|.|TRBV10-2
CASLAGNTEAFF
TGCGCCAGCTTGGCAGGGAACACTGAAGCTTTCTTT
>few|TRBJ2-3|.|TRBV11-2
CASSLGASPGTQYF
TGTGCCAGCAGCCTCGGGGCGAGCCCCGGTACGCAGTATTTT
>.|TRBJ2-7|.|TRBV6-5
CASSYGGLYEQYF
TGTGCCAGCAGTTACGGGGGTCTCTACGAGCAGTACTTC
>.|TRBJ2-7|TRBD1|TRBV7-8
CASSLGTGLSYEQYF
TGTGCCAGCAGCCTCGGGACAGGGTTGTCCTACGAGCAGTACTTC
>.|TRBJ2-3|.|TRBV20-1
CSARPLGGWTDTQYF
TGCAGTGCGAGACCCCTCGGGGGCTGGACAGATACGCAGTATTTT
>few|TRBJ1-1|.|TRBV7-9
CASSLQGSGTEAFF
TGTGCCAGCAGCTTGCAGGGGTCGGGGACTGAAGCTTTCTTT
>.|TRBJ2-3|TRBD2|TRBV11-3
CASSLAGEVDTQYF
TGTGCCAGCAGTTTAGCGGGGGAGGTAGATACGCAGTATTTT
>.|TRBJ2-7|TRBD2|TRBV20-1
CSATSGGGYEQYF
TGCAGTGCGACTAGCGGGGGTGGATACGAGCAGTACTTC
>once|TRBJ2-3|.|TRBV5-1
CASSLGGTTDTQYF
TGCGCCAGCAGCTTGGGGGGAACCACAGATACGCAGTATTTT
>.|TRBJ2-1|.|TRBV12-3/TRBV12-4
CASGPYNEQFF
TGTGCCAGTGGACCGTACAATGAGCAGTTCTTC
>once|TRBJ1-1|TRBD1|TRBV7-9
CASSLDSYRSRQGNTEAFF
TGTGCCAGCAGCTTAGACTCTTACCGAAGTAGACAGGGCAACACTGAAGCTTTCTTT
>few|TRBJ1-1|.|TRBV20-1
CSAFRRQRDTEAFF
TGCAGTGCCTTCCGAAGACAGCGGGACACTGAAGCTTTCTTT
>.|TRBJ1-5|.|TRBV2
CASSVGGSNQPQHF
TGTGCCAGCAGTGTCGGGGGTAGCAATCAGCCCCAGCATTTT
>.|TRBJ2-6|TRBD1|TRBV12-3/TRBV12-4
CASSPRTGLSGANVLTF
TGTGCCAGCAGTCCCCGGACAGGCCTCTCTGGGGCCAACGTCCTGACTTTC
>few|TRBJ2-5|.|TRBV19
CASSIPRGAQYF
TGTGCCAGTAGTATACCTCGCGGGGCCCAGTACTTC
>.|TRBJ2-1|.|TRBV6-5
CASSSNPANEQFF
TGTGCCAGCAGTTCGAACCCGGCCAATGAGCAGTTCTTC
>.|TRBJ1-2|TRBD1|TRBV4-2
CASSQSDRESGYTF
TGTGCCAGCAGCCAGTCGGACAGGGAGTCTGGCTACACCTTC
>few|TRBJ2-2|.|TRBV30
CAWSSTPGTRSGELFF
TGTGCCTGGAGTTCAACGCCCGGGACACGGTCTGGGGAGCTGTTTTTT
>.|TRBJ2-1|TRBD2|TRBV7-8
CASSLPQKRGRNEQFF
TGTGCCAGCAGCTTACCCCAGAAGCGGGGTCGAAATGAGCAGTTCTTC
>.|TRBJ2-3|TRBD2|TRBV6-1
CASSRPGTSVSSTDTQYF
TGTGCCAGCAGTCGGCCCGGGACTAGCGTTTCTAGCACAGATACGCAGTATTTT
>.|TRBJ2-7|.|TRBV6-4
CASSVLGGYEQYF
TGTGCCAGCAGTGTTCTCGGCGGCTACGAGCAGTACTTC
>.|TRBJ2-3|.|TRBV7-2
CASSPYGVGAALPQPDTQYF
TGTGCCAGCAGCCCCTATGGAGTGGGGGCGGCTCTACCACAACCAGATACGCAGTATTTT
>.|TRBJ2-5|.|TRBV2
CASSALPGREKFETQYF
TGTGCCAGCAGTGCCCTACCGGGACGGGAAAAATTTGAGACCCAGTACTTC
>.|TRBJ2-5|TRBD2|TRBV6-1
CASSPGTTHLAQYF
TGTGCCAGCAGCCCCGGGACTACCCATTTGGCCCAGTACTTC
>.|TRBJ1-4|.|TRBV6-1
CASSKPQGLGEKLFF
TGTGCCAGCAGCAAACCCCAGGGTCTCGGTGAAAAACTGTTTTTT
>.|TRBJ1-5|.|TRBV6-1
CASRSTGTNQPQHF
TGTGCCAGCAGGTCGACAGGCACCAATCAGCCCCAGCATTTT
>.|TRBJ1-1|.|TRBV7-2
CASSLNIRVGAFF
TGTGCCAGCAGCCTTAATATCAGGGTAGGGGCTTTCTTT
>.|TRBJ2-1|.|TRBV7-9
CASSFGRVNRNEQFF
TGTGCCAGCAGCTTTGGCAGGGTCAACAGGAATGAGCAGTTCTTC
>.|TRBJ2-3|TRBD1|TRBV7-9
CASSLRGGTGVADTQYF
TGTGCCAGCAGCTTAAGAGGGGGGACAGGGGTTGCAGATACGCAGTATTTT
>.|TRBJ2-3|TRBD2|TRBV5-4
CASSFSGRTDTQYF
TGTGCCAGCAGCTTTAGCGGGCGCACAGATACGCAGTATTTT
>.|TRBJ2-1|TRBD2|TRBV30
CAWSPSAPGLAGESYNEQFF
TGTGCCTGGAGTCCCTCAGCCCCGGGACTAGCGGGGGAGTCCTACAATGAGCAGTTCTTC
>few|TRBJ2-1|.|TRBV24-1
CATSDSAGADNEQFF
TGTGCCACCAGTGATTCCGCGGGGGCCGACAATGAGCAGTTCTTC
>.|TRBJ1-1|.|TRBV6-5
CASSYGAGQMNTEAFF
TGTGCCAGCAGTTACGGGGCAGGCCAAATGAACACTGAAGCTTTCTTT
>few|TRBJ1-1|.|TRBV12-3/TRBV12-4
CASSPTLGGGENTEAFF
TGTGCCAGCAGTCCCACTTTGGGGGGCGGGGAGAACACTGAAGCTTTCTTT
>few|TRBJ1-2|.|TRBV19
CASSGRASNYGYTF
TGTGCCAGTAGTGGCAGGGCATCTAACTATGGCTACACCTTC
>.|TRBJ2-7|.|TRBV20-1
CSALTARRGSYEQYF
TGCAGTGCCCTGACTGCCCGTAGGGGCTCCTACGAGCAGTACTTC
>few|TRBJ2-7|TRBD1|TRBV15
CATSRDRDRRYYEQYF
TGTGCCACCAGCAGAGATCGGGACAGAAGATACTACGAGCAGTACTTC
>few|TRBJ1-2|TRBD1|TRBV7-2
CASSLLGQGFYGYTF
TGTGCCAGCAGCTTACTCGGACAGGGGTTCTATGGCTACACCTTC